The 9 T cell receptor beta chains reported below all come from one sample, sequenced in a study of blood T cell repertoires in COVID-19 (TCRdb year 2020). The library was generated by the immunoSEQ multiplex PCR assay. The table comes from immuneACCESS by way of TCRdb, which keeps in-frame sequences with V and J called. Part of the clones is missing from these tables; in studies checked, under half for an unresolved V gene and the rest for unknown reasons. The sample table lists roughly 250,000 clones, roughly four fifths of them with a count of one. The ten largest clones add up to around 1.9% of the sample. The sample taken for sequencing was peripheral blood. These receptors were collected from a woman of 80 years or more with acute or convalescent COVID-19.

This clone was seen just once. The chain joins TRBV28 to TRBJ1-4; a weak D match, TRBD1 (5 bases). Germline V CDR1 and CDR2: MDHEN, SYDVKM. V gave up 7 bases and J gave up 4 bases, with 13 bases separating them. The CDR3 loop spans 14 amino acids. The chain's CDR3 is CASTRVERNEKLFF. CDR3 nucleotides: TGTGCCAGCACCAGGGTGGAGCGTAATGAAAAACTGTTTTTT. The full variable domain, rest sourced from reference TRBV28 and TRBJ1-4, is DVKVTQSSRYLVKRTGEKVFLECVQDMDHENMFWYRQDPGLGLRLIYFSYDVKMKEKGDIPEGYSVSREKKERFSLILESASTNQTSMYLCASTRVERNEKLFFGSGTQLSVL.

This chain connects TRBV9 to TRBJ1-6; D is perhaps TRBD1 (6 bases). This CDR3 is 15 amino acids long. CDR1 SGDLS and CDR2 YYNGEE come from the germline V gene. The V end was cut by 1 base, the J end by 7 bases, with 12 bases between. The CDR3 bases are TGTGCCAGCAGCGTACTAGGGACACTGAATTCACCCCTCCACTTT. As protein: CASSVLGTLNSPLHF.

The V gene is TRBV7-2, the J gene TRBJ2-2, with TRBD1 as a possible D gene (7 bases). CDR1 and CDR2 from the germline V gene are SGHTA and FQGNSA. The CDR3 has 18 amino acids. Deletions cut 5 bases from V and 6 bases from J, with 25 bases between. The CDR3 bases are TGTGCCAGCAGCACAAACAGCCCAGGGGGGCAGGGTGCCGGGGAGCTGTTTTTT. Encoded protein: CASSTNSPGGQGAGELFF.

This clone was seen only a few times. This chain joins TRBV30 and TRBJ1-1; D perhaps matches TRBD1 (6 bases). V lost 2 bases to trimming and J lost 3 bases, with 10 bases between them. The CDR3 length is 13 residues. The germline V gene encodes CDR1 GTSNPN and CDR2 SVGIG (reference sequence). In DNA form, the CDR3 reads TGTGCCTGGAGTTCATACAGGGACACTGAAGCTTTCTTT. Translation: CAWSSYRDTEAFF.

The J gene is TRBJ1-2, the V gene TRBV3-1 (or the pseudogene TRBV3-2); TRBD1 is a possible D gene (6 bases). V lost 4 bases, J lost 8 bases, and 8 bases lay in between. In germline, CDR1 is LGHDT, CDR2 YNNKEL (reference sequence). The length of the CDR3 is 11 residues. As DNA, the CDR3 is TGTGCCAGCAGCCTACAGGGAGGCTACACCTTC. It codes for CASSLQGGYTF.

The chain combines TRBV6-2 or TRBV6-3 with TRBJ1-1; D might be TRBD1 (5 bases). Trimming took 5 bases from V and 11 from J, leaving 12 bases between them. The germline gives CDR1 MNHEY, CDR2 SVGEGT. CDR3 length: 11 residues. CDR3 in DNA: TGTGCCAGCAGTACCGGGCGGGACGCTTTCTTT. Translating gives CASSTGRDAFF.

The chain joins TRBV7-2 to TRBJ1-3, with TRBD1 identical over 8 bases. The CDR3 is made up of 17 amino acids. Looked up from germline, CDR1 is SGHTA and CDR2 is FQGNSA. The junction had 6 bases not matched to a gene; V was cut back by 1 base and J by 1 base. The CDR3 loop reads CASSLGLQGASGNTIYF. As DNA, the CDR3 is TGTGCCAGCAGCTTAGGTCTGCAGGGGGCATCTGGAAACACCATATATTTT.

The J gene is TRBJ1-5, the V gene TRBV2; perhaps TRBD1 as D (5 bases). V was shortened by 1 base and J by 7 bases, with 14 bases between the two germline ends. Germline V gene data show CDR1 as SNHLY and CDR2 as FYNNEI. The CDR3 consists of 15 residues. CDR3: CASSEDQGSGQPQHF. CDR3 coding DNA: TGTGCCAGCAGTGAAGATCAGGGATCAGGGCAGCCCCAGCATTTT.

The chain is built from TRBV28 and TRBJ2-3, with TRBD2 matching 10 bases. Germline CDR1 and CDR2: MDHEN and SYDVKM. The length of the CDR3 is 15 residues. Trimming took 7 bases from V and 1 from J; bases not matched to a gene: 5. In DNA form, the CDR3 reads TGTGCCAGCAAACAAGGACTAGCGGGCACAGATACGCAGTATTTT. It codes for CASKQGLAGTDTQYF.